This TCR beta chain was retrieved from a study of cytomegalovirus exposure and HLA in healthy donors. V gave up 4 bases and J gave up 7 bases, with 5 bases separating them. This CDR3 contains 11 residues. CDR1 is MNHNY and CDR2 is SVGAGI in the germline V gene (reference sequence). This PCR relied on a set of 60 Vbeta primers and 13 Jbeta primers. Sequencing was performed with immunoSEQ multiplex PCR; in TCRdb, only in-frame clones are kept and a portion is missing. Counted here are approximately 160,000 clones, around 65% occurring once; the ten biggest clones make up 3%. Sequenced material: PBMCs. The chain joins TRBV6-6 to TRBJ1-5; D call uncertain. The TCR sequence derives from a woman in her 30s in good health and CMV-seropositive. CDR3 amino acids: CASSSAQPQHF. In nucleotides, the CDR3 is TGTGCCAGCAGTTCAGCGCAGCCCCAGCATTTT.